This TCR beta chain was captured in a study of beta chain features in type 1 diabetes. Background on the study: Patients were similar to healthy donors in age and gender (as well as in cell yields). Notes on the study in general: Within each of all four CD4+ subsets, Type 1 diabetes patients had TCRB CDR3s that were moderately but significantly shorter.

TCRB transcripts that were expressed got sequenced, as all of the isolated RNA had been reverse transcribed. About 3.57 million reads per sample on average were obtained from naive, central memory and regulatory T cell samples. Sequencing was performed with immunoSEQ multiplex PCR; in TCRdb, only in-frame clones are kept and a portion is missing. The data contain hundreds of thousands of clones, over 9.5% of them seen just once; the ten biggest clones take up roughly 0.015%. This clone has only a few counts. What it binds is not known. Sequencing was done on a sample of naive CD4+ T cells from blood. This sequence was found in a man aged 18 to 35 in good health.

As DNA, the CDR3 is TGTGCCATCAGTGAGATACAGGGATACGAGCAGTACTTC. This translates into CAISEIQGYEQYF. The chain couples TRBV10-3 to TRBJ2-7; TRBD1 is a possible D gene (6 bases). Germline lookup yields CDR1 ENHRY and CDR2 SYGVKD. This CDR3 contains 13 residues. The V end lost 2 bases, the J end lost 4 bases, and 9 bases lay between the germline ends.